The sequence of this T cell receptor beta chain was determined in a study of CD8 T cells in ankylosing spondylitis. Study-wide results and caveats: A TCR beta motif made of 7 to 9 highly homologous variants seemed typical of ankylosing spondylitis blood. Past research had described some motif variants in reactive arthritis synovial fluid and blood.

TCRdb re-called the 5' RACE reads through MiXCR, storing one row per CDR3 protein. The sample lists roughly 470,000 distinct CDR3 sequences; 25% to 30% were seen once. This clonotype was seen many times. Its antigen is unidentified. The junction had 17 bases not matched to a gene; V was cut back by 5 bases and J by 2 bases. The CDR3 spans 19 residues. Germline CDR1 and CDR2: SGHVS and FQNEAQ. The chain is built from TRBV7-8 and TRBJ1-4, with TRBD1 matching 7 bases. The sequenced material came from blood, either unsorted or a sorted T cell fraction (not recorded which). The receptor's source is a male donor with ankylosing spondylitis. The CDR3 DNA reads TGTGCCAGCAGCCTGAATATCGTCAGGGGGGCAGTCACTAATGAAAAACTGTTTTTT. As protein: CASSLNIVRGAVTNEKLFF.